The entry below gives a single TCR beta chain sequence along with its context. The specificity of this receptor is unknown. Base qualities were left out, and no much larger clone turns up one base away. Library creation used the immunoSEQ multiplex PCR assay. Rearranged TCR beta chain sequences were amplified with the hsTCRB Kit following the manufacturer's protocol. TCRB libraries were sequenced on an Illumina MiSeq. From the authors' description of their analysis: The proprietary platform of the kit vendor was used for demultiplexing, trimming and gene mapping. TCRdb re-hosts the immuneACCESS table, in-frame sequences only. Its copies lack some clones; in the studies checked, an unresolved V gene accounts for under half of them, and the cause for the rest is not known. That table gives V, J and clone size, and the DNA gave D and trimming. Present in this sample are around 63,000 clones, 75% to 95% of which were seen just once. 2.5% to 3% of the sample rests with the top ten.

The intended sense of this specimen's time point label: baseline, week 1 (first vaccination visit). The treatment or condition label for this specimen denotes: pre-vaccination baseline after standard-of-care therapy. Donors had newly diagnosed WHO grade 3 or 4 IDH1-mutant astrocytomas with loss of nuclear ATRX. The samples were drawn from NOA16, a multicentre, single-arm, open-label phase I trial in Germany that tested a mutant IDH1 peptide vaccine in humans for the first time. Blood drawn at visit V03 was used as the baseline sample for immunogenicity testing. Genomic DNA for TCRB sequencing was isolated from EDTA blood with the DNeasy Blood and Tissue Kit. This entry is derived from a study of a mutant IDH1 vaccine in newly diagnosed glioma listed by TCRdb under 2021. For context, the study as a whole: The roughly 35 treated patients were approximately 60% male and around 40% female, with a mean age of around 40 years. Prior to enrollment, patients had been given standard therapy consisting of radiotherapy alone, temozolomide alone, or radiochemotherapy with temozolomide, with the combination given to most patients. Peripheral blood samples were drawn at six visits, namely V03 (baseline), V05, V07, V10, V12 and V13. Longitudinal TCRB deep sequencing was done for some 26 treated patients, wherever samples were available for exploratory analyses.

From the cysteine up to the phenylalanine, the CDR3 has a length of 16 residues. Just CDR3 DNA is preserved here, 48 bases in frame from base 1. For CDR1 and CDR2, the germline V gene lists SGHRS and YFSETQ. Cut back by 4 bases and 7 bases, the V and J ends lie 20 bases apart. What the work shows at the level of the full study, not this receptor alone: Availability determined which PBMC samples were chosen for TCRB deep sequencing. According to the authors, sample limitations meant that analyses of patient blood samples could not be reproduced. Immune responses induced by the vaccine were seen in around 93% of patients across multiple MHC alleles. Pseudoprogression appeared unrelated to alterations in the top peripheral T cell clonotypes detected by TCRB sequencing.

The chain is encoded by TRBV5-1 joined to TRBJ2-2, with TRBD1 tentatively as D gene (7 bases match). The clonotype comes from a middle-aged man with glioma. The sequenced sample was PBMCs, obtained from a glioma patient treated with radiotherapy, temozolomide or both. The bases read TGCGCCAGCAGCCGCGCGGAGGGACAGATCATCGGGGAGCTGTTTTTT. Its protein reads: CASSRAEGQIIGELFF.